A single sample is the source of the 23 T cell receptor beta chains below, sequenced in a study of CXCR3-negative and CXCR3-positive naive CD8 T cells. Study conclusions and caveats: Naive cells positive for CXCR3 carried more hydrophobic TRB CDR3s than CXCR3-negative ones.

Their antigens are not known. UMI labels and 5' RACE were used to prepare the TRB cDNA libraries. With the 5' RACE reads reprocessed, TCRdb shows one record per CDR3 protein and no DNA. This sample lists over 95,000 distinct CDR3 sequences; its ten largest clones have approximately 0.38%. The sample consisted of naive CXCR3+ CD8+ T cells from blood. Subset noted: CD45RO-CCR7+CD27+CD95- naive CD8+ T cells expressing CXCR3 (TNR3+). These receptors were taken from a human donor in good health. Some clones in this sample may be carry-over from other donors' samples.

The chain joins TRBV7-8 to TRBJ2-3; TCRdb's D call of TRBD2 is untestable without DNA. This CDR3 has 17 residues. Germline values: CDR1 SGHVS, CDR2 FQNEAQ. The CDR3 loop reads CASAAAWRVTSTDTQYF.

This chain uses TRBV28 with TRBJ1-6. The germline V gene has CDR1 MDHEN and CDR2 SYDVKM. CDR3 size: 16 residues. CDR3 protein: CASSAFGGAYNSPLHF.

This rearrangement joins TRBV12-3 or TRBV12-4 to TRBJ1-2. This CDR3 spans 12 amino acids. The CDR3 region is CASRGDHYGYTF.

The chain combines TRBV19 with TRBJ1-5; TCRdb outputs TRBD1, but without DNA this stays unchecked. This CDR3 is 17 amino acids long. Germline V CDR1 and CDR2: LNHDA, SQIVND (reference sequence). The CDR3 is CASSIGGARASNQPQHF.

The chain joins TRBV7-9 to TRBJ2-1. Germline CDR1 SEHNR, CDR2 FQNEAQ (reference sequence). The CDR3 spans 12 residues. CDR3: CASSLEALEQFF.

CDR3 protein: CASSFPGTGVNEQYF. The chain uses TRBV7-9 and TRBJ2-7; TCRdb names TRBD1, which stays unverified in the absence of DNA. This CDR3 has 15 amino acids. The germline V gene encodes CDR1 SEHNR and CDR2 FQNEAQ (reference sequence). Variable domain in full (rest from reference TRBV7-9 and TRBJ2-7): DTGVSQNPRHKITKRGQNVTFRCDPISEHNRLYWYRQTLGQGPEFLTYFQNEAQLEKSRLLSDRFSAERPKGSFSTLEIQRTEQGDSAMYLCASSFPGTGVNEQYFGPGTRLTVT.

The CDR3 reads CASSLAGTVFYEQYF. The chain employs TRBV11-2 and TRBJ2-7; without DNA, the TCRdb call of TRBD1 cannot be checked. The CDR3 consists of 15 residues. Germline CDR1 is SGHAT and CDR2 is FQNNGV.

CDR3 in amino acids: CASSYLGQNTEAFF. The chain uses TRBV6-2 or TRBV6-3 and TRBJ1-1; absent DNA, TCRdb's TRBD1 call cannot be checked. The CDR3 has 14 amino acids. The germline V gene encodes CDR1 MNHEY and CDR2 SVGEGT.

The chain uses TRBV9 and TRBJ2-1; the D gene TCRdb calls, TRBD1, cannot be checked with no DNA. Germline CDR1 SGDLS, CDR2 YYNGEE. The CDR3 sequence is 15 residues long. The CDR3: CASSVGGRGYNEQFF.

This chain connects TRBV5-1 to TRBJ2-2; TCRdb's D call, TRBD1, is unchecked because there is no DNA. The CDR3 is made up of 13 amino acids. Germline V gives CDR1 SGHRS, CDR2 YFSETQ. CDR3 sequence reads: CASSFTGIGELFF. The variable domain in full, completed from reference TRBV5-1 and TRBJ2-2, reads KAGVTQTPRYLIKTRGQQVTLSCSPISGHRSVSWYQQTPGQGLQFLFEYFSETQRNKGNFPGRFSGRQFSNSRSEMNVSTLELGDSALYLCASSFTGIGELFFGEGSRLTVL.

V gene TRBV5-1 combines with J gene TRBJ1-1; as DNA is missing, the TRBD1 call by TCRdb cannot be tested. CDR3 length: 15 amino acids. Germline assignment: CDR1 SGHRS and CDR2 YFSETQ. The CDR3 reads CASSSGRGTNTEAFF.

V gene TRBV29-1 combines with J gene TRBJ1-2; TCRdb returns TRBD1, unconfirmable since there is no DNA. CDR3 length: 14 residues. CDR1 SQVTM and CDR2 ANQGSEA come from the germline V gene. CDR3 protein: CSAPTGTASPGYTF.

The rearrangement joins TRBV6-6 to TRBJ1-2; no DNA is available, so the TRBD1 call from TCRdb remains unchecked. Germline V gives CDR1 MNHNY, CDR2 SVGAGI (reference sequence). The CDR3 has 18 amino acids. The CDR3 reads CASSYSAGRTGGDYGYTF.

This chain joins TRBV7-6 and TRBJ1-2; TCRdb proposes TRBD1, but this gene call is untestable without DNA. The CDR3 has 18 amino acids. The germline gives CDR1 SGHVS, CDR2 FNYEAQ. The CDR3 sequence: CASSSLRGQGSYDYGYTF.

The rearrangement uses TRBV29-1 and TRBJ2-7; lacking DNA, the TRBD1 call made by TCRdb goes unchecked. Germline CDR1 and CDR2: SQVTM and ANQGSEA. The length of the CDR3 is 15 residues. CDR3 sequence reads: CSVESGDSYSYEQYF.

The V call is TRBV10-3, the J call TRBJ2-2. This CDR3 region has 15 residues. Germline V gives CDR1 ENHRY, CDR2 SYGVKD. The CDR3 is CAISESMGRPGELFF.

The chain couples TRBV5-1 to TRBJ1-1; TCRdb reports TRBD1, a call that lacks DNA to check it against. The length of the CDR3 is 13 residues. Per the germline V gene, CDR1 is SGHRS and CDR2 is YFSETQ. The CDR3 sequence: CASSWGARGEAFF.

This chain links TRBV20-1 with TRBJ2-1; the D call of TRBD1 rests on TCRdb alone, since no DNA is present to check it. The CDR3 loop spans 16 amino acids. Per germline, CDR1 DFQATT and CDR2 SNEGSKA (reference sequence). The CDR3 protein is CSATHPDRYSYNEQFF.

The chain couples TRBV4-2 to TRBJ2-3. The CDR3 is made up of 12 amino acids. CDR1 is LGHNA, CDR2 YNFKEQ, per germline. CDR3 protein: CASSQSTDTQYF.

The J gene is TRBJ1-1, the V gene TRBV13. Germline V gene lookup returns CDR1 PRHDT and CDR2 FYEKMQ (reference sequence). The CDR3 sequence is 14 residues long. The CDR3 spells CASSLGGLGTEAFF.

This chain uses TRBV7-6 with TRBJ2-1; TCRdb's D call of TRBD1 is untestable without DNA. The CDR3 covers 17 residues. The germline V gene has CDR1 SGHVS and CDR2 FNYEAQ. The CDR3 protein is CASSQPGQGFAYNEQFF.

The V and J genes are TRBV28 and TRBJ2-3. Germline lookup yields CDR1 MDHEN and CDR2 SYDVKM. This CDR3 has 13 residues. This CDR3 is CASSSRNTDTQYF.

The rearrangement joins TRBV20-1 to TRBJ1-1. The V gene's germline CDR1 is DFQATT and CDR2 SNEGSKA (reference sequence). The CDR3 totals 14 residues. Here the CDR3 reads CSARDGRDSAEALF.